Shown below are 15 T cell receptor beta chains from a single sample sequenced in a study of CDR3 diversity in severe acne. Each CDR3 protein gets one entry after TCRdb re-called the PCR reads with MiXCR. The sample contains more than 80,000 distinct CDR3 sequences, about 49% of which appear only once. Source material: blood. These receptors all come from a male donor with severe acne vulgaris.

J is TRBJ2-7 and V is TRBV5-1; 7 bases are shared with TRBD2. The V gene's germline CDR1 is SGHRS and CDR2 YFSETQ. V dropped 3 bases and J dropped 12; count of bases not matched to a gene: 18. This CDR3 has 15 residues. The CDR3 sequence is CASSWKTGGSDERYF. CDR3 nucleotide sequence: TGCGCCAGCAGCTGGAAGACTGGCGGGAGCGACGAGAGGTACTTC.

The rearrangement joins TRBV7-9 to TRBJ1-6; 8 positions agree with TRBD1. V was clipped by 7 bases and J by 0 bases; unmatched bases: 20. Germline lookup yields CDR1 SEHNR and CDR2 FQNEAQ (reference sequence). This CDR3 is built from 21 residues. CDR3 amino acids: CASKSGLPDRGRSSYNSPLHF. CDR3 bases: TGTGCCAGCAAATCAGGATTGCCTGACAGGGGACGGAGCTCCTATAATTCACCCCTCCACTTT. Full variable domain (remainder filled in from reference TRBV7-9 and TRBJ1-6): DTGVSQNPRHKITKRGQNVTFRCDPISEHNRLYWYRQTLGQGPEFLTYFQNEAQLEKSRLLSDRFSAERPKGSFSTLEIQRTEQGDSAMYLCASKSGLPDRGRSSYNSPLHFGNGTRLTVT.

The chain has TRBV5-6 and TRBJ2-1; tentatively, D is TRBD1 (7 bases). The CDR3 extends over 15 amino acids. The V end was cut by 0 bases, the J end by 9 bases, with 16 bases between. CDR1 and CDR2 from the germline V gene are SGHDT and YYEEEE. The DNA for the CDR3 is TGTGCCAGCAGCTTGGTAGGACAGGTCGGGGGTGAGCAGTTCTTC. Its translation is CASSLVGQVGGEQFF.

This clonotype was observed many times. The V gene is TRBV3-1, the J gene TRBJ2-7; 8 bases fit TRBD2. This CDR3 has 15 amino acids. From germline, CDR1 is LGHDT and CDR2 YNNKEL (reference sequence). V shed 0 bases, J shed 7 bases, and the junction held 8 bases outside the gene matches. The CDR3 bases are TGTGCCAGCAGCCAAGACCGGAGCGGGAGAGGGGAGCAGTACTTC. Protein sequence: CASSQDRSGRGEQYF.

CDR3 loop: CASSSTGLRGWESPLHF. DNA for the CDR3: TGTGCCAGCAGTTCGACAGGACTACGAGGTTGGGAATCACCCCTCCACTTT. The rearrangement links TRBV28 to TRBJ1-6; tentative D call: TRBD1 (6 bases). CDR1 and CDR2 (germline): MDHEN, SYDVKM. V dropped 4 bases and J dropped 10 bases, with 23 bases sitting between them. This CDR3 contains 17 residues. Supplemented by reference TRBV28 and TRBJ1-6, the full variable domain reads DVKVTQSSRYLVKRTGEKVFLECVQDMDHENMFWYRQDPGLGLRLIYFSYDVKMKEKGDIPEGYSVSREKKERFSLILESASTNQTSMYLCASSSTGLRGWESPLHFGNGTRLTVT.

This clonotype was seen only a few times. At one of its ends the junction is not consistent with the germline gene, which may arise from a read error. The CDR3 reads CASSGLDSYEQYF. In nucleotides, the CDR3 is TGCGCCAGCAGCGGGCTGGACAGCTACGAGCAGTACTTC. The chain employs TRBV7-9 and TRBJ2-7; D is possibly TRBD1 or TRBD2 (6 bases each). The CDR3 is 13 amino acids. Looked up from germline, CDR1 is SEHNR and CDR2 is FQNEAQ (reference sequence).

This clonotype was found once. Here the CDR3 DNA reads TGCAGCGTTGAATACCTAGATAGCGAGCAGTTCTTC. Its protein is CSVEYLDSEQFF. The chain carries TRBV29-1 and TRBJ2-1; D ambiguous. The CDR3 runs to 12 residues. Germline V gives CDR1 SQVTM, CDR2 ANQGSEA. V gave up 2 bases and J gave up 10 bases, with 12 bases separating them.

Concerning this clonotype: The CDR3 carries no conserved terminal phenylalanine or tryptophan, so it likely arises from a read error. The genes are TRBV7-9 and TRBJ2-7, with TRBD2 as a possible D gene (7 bases). Trimming shortened V by 2 bases and J by 2 bases, and 19 bases separated the two germline ends. CDR3 size: 17 residues. The germline V gene has CDR1 SEHNR and CDR2 FQNEAQ (reference sequence). As DNA, the CDR3 is TGTGCCAGCAGCTTAAGGGGAGGGGGGGCCCCGACCTACGAGCAGTACCTC. Protein sequence: CASSLRGGGAPTYEQYL.

As regards this clonotype: A much more abundant neighbour one base away suggests this may be a read error. This rearrangement joins TRBV19 to TRBJ2-7, with D tentatively TRBD1 (5 bases). Trimming took off 2 bases at V and 2 bases at J, with 13 bases between the two ends. CDR3 length equals 15 residues. Germline V lookup: CDR1 LNHDA, CDR2 SQIVND (reference sequence). For the CDR3, the DNA is TGTGCCAGTAGTATAACGACTGCGACAGCCTACGAGCAGTACTTC. As protein: CASSITTATAYEQYF.

The chain combines TRBV5-6 with TRBJ2-6; D call uncertain. Germline loops: CDR1 SGHDT, CDR2 YYEEEE. Trimming took off 4 bases at V and 4 bases at J, with 9 bases between the two ends. The CDR3 sequence is 14 residues long. CDR3 DNA: TGTGCCAGCAGCCCCGGTTTAGGGGCCAACGTCCTGACTTTC. It yields the protein CASSPGLGANVLTF.

This clonotype occurred many times. The J gene is TRBJ2-1, the V gene TRBV7-9; D is ambiguous. This CDR3 comprises 13 residues. CDR1 SEHNR and CDR2 FQNEAQ come from the germline V gene (reference sequence). Trimming took off 2 bases at V and 3 bases at J, with 5 bases between the two ends. The CDR3 region is CASSLSYYNEQFF. CDR3 coding DNA: TGTGCCAGCAGCTTATCCTACTACAATGAGCAGTTCTTC.

The chain recombines TRBV7-4 with TRBJ2-1; 12 bases agree with TRBD2. The CDR3 runs 14 residues. In germline, CDR1 is SGHVT, CDR2 SQSDAQ. The trim removed 5 bases at V and 12 bases at J, leaving 8 bases unmatched. CDR3 sequence (DNA): TGTGCCAGCAGCCCGCCGACTAGCGGGAGAAGGCAGTTCTTC. Amino acids: CASSPPTSGRRQFF.

This clonotype has ten or more counts. J is TRBJ2-2 and V is TRBV20-1, with 7 positions matching TRBD2. The CDR3 sequence is 16 residues long. After removal of 0 bases from V and 6 bases from J, the junction contained 10 bases not matched to a gene. The germline V gene has CDR1 DFQATT and CDR2 SNEGSKA (reference sequence). CDR3 in DNA: TGCAGTGCTAGAGATACTCGCGGGAGAGGCGCCGGGGAGCTGTTTTTT. Protein: CSARDTRGRGAGELFF.

This clonotype appeared a few times. The chain combines TRBV6-1 with TRBJ2-1, with D tentatively TRBD2 (5 bases). Germline CDR1 is MNHNS and CDR2 is SASEGT. The CDR3 sequence is 16 residues long. The ends were cut back, 2 bases at V and 6 bases at J, with 17 bases in the middle. The CDR3 DNA follows: TGTGCCAGCAGTGAATCGGATCCGGCTAGCAGCAATGAGCAGTTCTTC. Its protein product is CASSESDPASSNEQFF.

The chain has TRBV7-9 and TRBJ2-7; D is perhaps TRBD1 (5 bases). The germline gives CDR1 SEHNR, CDR2 FQNEAQ (reference sequence). Trimming took 5 bases from V and 1 from J, leaving 9 bases between them. The CDR3 is made up of 13 amino acids. This chain's CDR3 is CASSGAGSYEQYF. CDR3 nucleotide sequence: TGTGCCAGCAGCGGGGCTGGGTCCTACGAGCAGTACTTC.